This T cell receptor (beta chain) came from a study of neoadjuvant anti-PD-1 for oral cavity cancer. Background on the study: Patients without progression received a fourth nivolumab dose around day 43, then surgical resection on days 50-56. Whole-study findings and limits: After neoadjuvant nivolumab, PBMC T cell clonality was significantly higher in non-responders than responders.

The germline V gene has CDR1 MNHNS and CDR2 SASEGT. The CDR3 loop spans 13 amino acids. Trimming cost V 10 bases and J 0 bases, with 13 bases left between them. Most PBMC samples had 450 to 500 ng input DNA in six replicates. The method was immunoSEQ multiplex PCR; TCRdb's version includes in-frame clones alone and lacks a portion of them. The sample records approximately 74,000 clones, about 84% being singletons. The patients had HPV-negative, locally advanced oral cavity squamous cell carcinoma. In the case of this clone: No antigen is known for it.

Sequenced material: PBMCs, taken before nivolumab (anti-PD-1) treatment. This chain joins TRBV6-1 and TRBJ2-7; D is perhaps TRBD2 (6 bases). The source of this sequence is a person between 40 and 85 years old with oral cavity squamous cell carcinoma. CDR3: CATNPGSSYEQYF. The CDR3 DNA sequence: TGTGCCACCAACCCCGGGAGCTCCTACGAGCAGTACTTC.